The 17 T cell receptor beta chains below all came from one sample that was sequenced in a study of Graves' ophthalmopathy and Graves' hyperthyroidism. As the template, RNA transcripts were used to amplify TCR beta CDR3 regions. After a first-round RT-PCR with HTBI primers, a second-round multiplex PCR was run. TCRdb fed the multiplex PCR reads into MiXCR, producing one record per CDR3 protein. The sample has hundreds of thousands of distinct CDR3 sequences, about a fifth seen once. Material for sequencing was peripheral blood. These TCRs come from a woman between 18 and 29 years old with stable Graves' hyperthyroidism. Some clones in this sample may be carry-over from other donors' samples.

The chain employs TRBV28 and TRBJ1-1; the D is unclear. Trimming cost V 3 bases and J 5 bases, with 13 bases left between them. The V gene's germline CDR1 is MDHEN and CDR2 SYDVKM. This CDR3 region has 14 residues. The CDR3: CASSLWRLDTEAFF. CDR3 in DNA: TGTGCCAGCAGTTTGTGGCGGCTGGATACTGAAGCTTTCTTT.

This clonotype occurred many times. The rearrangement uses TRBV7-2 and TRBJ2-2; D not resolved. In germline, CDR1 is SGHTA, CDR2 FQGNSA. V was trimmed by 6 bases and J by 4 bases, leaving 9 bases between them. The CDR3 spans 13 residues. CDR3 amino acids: CASSSGPTGELFF. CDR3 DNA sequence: TGTGCCAGCAGTTCAGGACCCACCGGGGAGCTGTTTTTT.

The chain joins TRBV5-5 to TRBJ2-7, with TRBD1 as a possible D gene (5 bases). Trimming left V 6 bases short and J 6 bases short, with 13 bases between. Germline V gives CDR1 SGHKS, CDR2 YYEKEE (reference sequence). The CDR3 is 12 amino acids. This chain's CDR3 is CASTLTGSEQYF. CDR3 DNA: TGTGCCAGCACTTTAACAGGCAGCGAGCAGTACTTC.

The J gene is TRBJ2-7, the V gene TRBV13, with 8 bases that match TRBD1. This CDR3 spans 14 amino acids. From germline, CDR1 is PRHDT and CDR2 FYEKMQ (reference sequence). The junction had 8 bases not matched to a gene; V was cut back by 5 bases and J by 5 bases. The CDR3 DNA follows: TGTGCCAGCAGCCCACAGGGGGTTAACGACGAGCAGTACTTC. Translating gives CASSPQGVNDEQYF.

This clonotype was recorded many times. The CDR3 protein is CASSPGTSGRETQYF. The CDR3 nucleotides are TGTGCCAGCAGTCCGGGGACTAGCGGGAGAGAGACCCAGTACTTC. V is TRBV5-8 and J is TRBJ2-5, with 14 bases lining up with TRBD2. The CDR3 length is 15 residues. Germline values: CDR1 SGHTS, CDR2 YDEGEE. Trimming took 5 bases from V and 4 from J; bases not matched to a gene: 4.

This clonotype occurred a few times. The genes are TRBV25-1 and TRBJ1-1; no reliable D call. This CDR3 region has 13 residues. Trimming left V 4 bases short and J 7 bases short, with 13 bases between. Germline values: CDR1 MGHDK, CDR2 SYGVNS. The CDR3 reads CASSVGKIGEAFF. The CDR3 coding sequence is TGTGCCAGCAGTGTAGGAAAGATCGGTGAAGCTTTCTTT.

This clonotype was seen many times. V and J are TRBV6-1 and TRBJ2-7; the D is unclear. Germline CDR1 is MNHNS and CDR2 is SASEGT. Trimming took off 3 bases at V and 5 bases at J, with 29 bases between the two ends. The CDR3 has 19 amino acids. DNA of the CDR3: TGTGCCAGCAGTGATACGTTTTGGCGCCCGCAGCGCAACACCCACGAGCAGTACTTC. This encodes CASSDTFWRPQRNTHEQYF.

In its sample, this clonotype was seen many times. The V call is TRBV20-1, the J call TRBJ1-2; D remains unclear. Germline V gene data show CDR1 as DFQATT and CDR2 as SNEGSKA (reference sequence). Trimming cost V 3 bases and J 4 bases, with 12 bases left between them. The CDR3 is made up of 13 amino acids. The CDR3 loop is CSASRQSVYGYTF. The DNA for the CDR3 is TGCAGTGCTAGTCGGCAGTCGGTCTATGGCTACACCTTC.

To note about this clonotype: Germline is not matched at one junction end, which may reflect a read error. CDR3 in amino acids: CASSLDRDSHEQYF. CDR3 in DNA: TGTGCCAGCAGCTTGGACCGGGACTCCCACGAGCAGTACTTC. This chain joins TRBV7-3 and TRBJ2-7; maybe TRBD2 (6 bases). From germline, CDR1 is SGHTA and CDR2 FQGTGA. CDR3 length: 14 residues.

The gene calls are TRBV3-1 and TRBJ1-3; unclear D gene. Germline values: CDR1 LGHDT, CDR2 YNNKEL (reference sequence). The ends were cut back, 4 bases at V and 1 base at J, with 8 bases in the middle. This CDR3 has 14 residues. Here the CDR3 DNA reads TGTGCCAGCAGCCGAGAGGGATCTGGAAACACCATATATTTT. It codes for CASSREGSGNTIYF.

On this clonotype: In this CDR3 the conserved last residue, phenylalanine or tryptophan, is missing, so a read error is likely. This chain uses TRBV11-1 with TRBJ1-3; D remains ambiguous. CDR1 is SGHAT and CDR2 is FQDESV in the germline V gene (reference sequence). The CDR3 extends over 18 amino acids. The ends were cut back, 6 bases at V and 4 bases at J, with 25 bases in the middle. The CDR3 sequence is CASRHGFGSSVYGNTIYV. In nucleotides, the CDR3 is TGTGCCAGCAGACACGGGTTTGGGTCCTCGGTGTACGGAAACACCATATATGTT.

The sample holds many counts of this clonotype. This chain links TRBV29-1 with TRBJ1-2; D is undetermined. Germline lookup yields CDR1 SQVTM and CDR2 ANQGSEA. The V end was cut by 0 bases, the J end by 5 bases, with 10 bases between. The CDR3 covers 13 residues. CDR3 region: CSVEDSNEYGYTF. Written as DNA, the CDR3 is TGCAGCGTTGAAGACAGTAATGAATATGGCTACACCTTC.

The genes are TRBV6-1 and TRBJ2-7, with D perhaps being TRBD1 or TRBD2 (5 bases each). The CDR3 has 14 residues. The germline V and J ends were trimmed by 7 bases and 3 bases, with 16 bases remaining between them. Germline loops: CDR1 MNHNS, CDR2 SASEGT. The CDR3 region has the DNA TGTGCCAGCACCCAGGGAGAAGGGGTCTACGAGCAGTACTTC. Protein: CASTQGEGVYEQYF.

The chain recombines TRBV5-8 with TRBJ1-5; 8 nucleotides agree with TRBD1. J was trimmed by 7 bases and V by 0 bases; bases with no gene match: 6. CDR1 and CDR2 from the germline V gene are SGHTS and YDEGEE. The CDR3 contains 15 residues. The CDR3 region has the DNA TGTGCCAGCAGCTTGGGACAGGGGCTGGGACAGCCCCAGCATTTT. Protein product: CASSLGQGLGQPQHF.

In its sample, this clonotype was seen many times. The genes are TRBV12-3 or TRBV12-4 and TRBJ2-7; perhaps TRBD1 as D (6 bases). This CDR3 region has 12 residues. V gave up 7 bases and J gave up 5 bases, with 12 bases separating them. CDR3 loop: CASTRGFNEQYF. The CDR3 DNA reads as TGTGCCAGCACTAGGGGGTTCAACGAGCAGTACTTC.

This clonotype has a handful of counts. CDR3 amino acids: CASSQTGAGGLETQYF. The CDR3 coding sequence is TGCGCCAGCAGCCAAACCGGGGCAGGGGGTTTAGAGACCCAGTACTTC. This chain links TRBV4-1 with TRBJ2-5, with TRBD1 identical over 7 bases. Germline CDR1 reads MGHRA; CDR2 reads YSYEKL. J lost 4 bases, V lost 2 bases, and 10 bases had no gene match. CDR3 length: 16 residues.

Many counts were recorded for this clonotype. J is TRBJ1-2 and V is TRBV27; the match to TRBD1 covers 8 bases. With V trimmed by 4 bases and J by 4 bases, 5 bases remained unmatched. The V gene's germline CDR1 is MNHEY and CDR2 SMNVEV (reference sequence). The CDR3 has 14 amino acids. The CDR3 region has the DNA TGTGCCAGCAGTTCCCCAGACAGGGGCTATGGCTACACCTTC. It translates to CASSSPDRGYGYTF.